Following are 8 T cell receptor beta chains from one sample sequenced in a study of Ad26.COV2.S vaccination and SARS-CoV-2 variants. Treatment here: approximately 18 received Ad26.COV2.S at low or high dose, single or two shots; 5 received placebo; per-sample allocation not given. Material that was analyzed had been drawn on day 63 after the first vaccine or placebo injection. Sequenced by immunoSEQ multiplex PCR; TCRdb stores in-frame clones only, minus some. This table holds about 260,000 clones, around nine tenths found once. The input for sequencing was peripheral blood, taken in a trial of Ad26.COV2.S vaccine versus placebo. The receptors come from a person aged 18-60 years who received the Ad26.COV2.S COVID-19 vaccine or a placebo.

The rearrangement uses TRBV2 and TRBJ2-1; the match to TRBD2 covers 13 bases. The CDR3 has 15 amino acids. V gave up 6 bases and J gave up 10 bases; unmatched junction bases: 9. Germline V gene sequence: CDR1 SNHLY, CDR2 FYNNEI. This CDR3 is CASSETSGGAQEQFF. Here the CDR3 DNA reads TGTGCCAGCAGCGAAACTAGCGGGGGGGCCCAGGAGCAGTTCTTC. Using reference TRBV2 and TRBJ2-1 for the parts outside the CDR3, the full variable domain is EPEVTQTPSHQVTQMGQEVILRCVPISNHLYFYWYRQILGQKVEFLVSFYNNEISEKSEIFDDQFSVERPDGSNFTLKIRSTKLEDSAMYFCASSETSGGAQEQFFGPGTRLTVL.

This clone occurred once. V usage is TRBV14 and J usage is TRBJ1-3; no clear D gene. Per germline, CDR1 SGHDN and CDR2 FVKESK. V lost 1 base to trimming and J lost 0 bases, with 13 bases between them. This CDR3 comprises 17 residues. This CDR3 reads CASSQVSLGFSGNTIYF. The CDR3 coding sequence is TGTGCCAGCAGCCAAGTTTCCCTGGGTTTCTCTGGAAACACCATATATTTT.

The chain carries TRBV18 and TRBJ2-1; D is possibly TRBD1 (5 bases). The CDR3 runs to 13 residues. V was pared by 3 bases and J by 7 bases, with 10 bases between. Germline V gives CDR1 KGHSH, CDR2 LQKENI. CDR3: CASSPNRQNEQFF. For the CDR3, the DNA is TGTGCCAGCTCACCGAATCGACAGAATGAGCAGTTCTTC.

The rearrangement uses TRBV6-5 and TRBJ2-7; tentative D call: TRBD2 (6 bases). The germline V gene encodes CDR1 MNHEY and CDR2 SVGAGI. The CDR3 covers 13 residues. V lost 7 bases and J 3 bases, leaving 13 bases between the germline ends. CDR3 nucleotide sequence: TGTGCCAGCACCCTAGCGAGAGGCTACGAGCAGTACTTC. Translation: CASTLARGYEQYF.

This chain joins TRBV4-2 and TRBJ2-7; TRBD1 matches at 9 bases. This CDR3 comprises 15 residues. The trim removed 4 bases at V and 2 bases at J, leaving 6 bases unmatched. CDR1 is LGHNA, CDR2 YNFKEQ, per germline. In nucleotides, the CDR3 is TGTGCCAGCAGCCCGGGACAGGGTGGCACCTACGAGCAGTACTTC. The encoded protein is CASSPGQGGTYEQYF.

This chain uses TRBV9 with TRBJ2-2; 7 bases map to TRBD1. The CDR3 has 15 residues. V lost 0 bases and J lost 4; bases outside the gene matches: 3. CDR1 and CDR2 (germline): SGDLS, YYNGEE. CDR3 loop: CASSVAQGPTGELFF. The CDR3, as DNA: TGTGCCAGCAGCGTAGCACAGGGGCCCACCGGGGAGCTGTTTTTT.

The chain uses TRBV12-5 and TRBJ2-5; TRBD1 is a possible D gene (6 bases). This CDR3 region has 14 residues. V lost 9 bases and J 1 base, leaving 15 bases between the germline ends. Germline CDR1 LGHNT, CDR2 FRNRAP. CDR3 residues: CASHHRTVQETQYF. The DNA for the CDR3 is TGTGCTAGCCATCATAGGACAGTCCAAGAGACCCAGTACTTC.

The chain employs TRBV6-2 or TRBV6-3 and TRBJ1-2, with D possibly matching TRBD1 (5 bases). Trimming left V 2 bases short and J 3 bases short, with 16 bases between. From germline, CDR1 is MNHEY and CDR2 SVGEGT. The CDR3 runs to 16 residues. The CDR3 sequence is CASSYPPGGVDYGYTF. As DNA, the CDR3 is TGTGCCAGCAGTTACCCGCCCGGGGGGGTGGACTATGGCTACACCTTC.